These T cell receptor beta chains were read from a single sample in a study of cytomegalovirus exposure and HLA in healthy donors. Libraries were prepared by immunoSEQ multiplex PCR; TCRdb keeps only in-frame clonotypes and omits some of them. The sample spans roughly 220,000 clones; the ten largest clones claim around 1.1%. Specimen: PBMCs. These receptors all stem from a girl aged 2 to 9 in good health and CMV-seropositive. The CDR3 runs from the conserved cysteine through the conserved F or W. Each record gives: CDR3 protein, CDR3 DNA, V gene, D gene, J gene. A D gene is named only where the DNA matches it firmly.

CDR3 protein: CASRPKLAVQETQYF; CDR3 DNA: TGTGCCAGCAGACCAAAACTAGCGGTACAAGAGACCCAGTACTTC; V gene: TRBV7-8; D gene: TRBD2; J gene: TRBJ2-5
CDR3 protein: CASSWGTSGNTGELFF; CDR3 DNA: TGTGCCAGCAGCTGGGGGACTAGCGGGAACACCGGGGAGCTGTTTTTT; V gene: TRBV13; D gene: TRBD2; J gene: TRBJ2-2
CDR3 protein: CAISELDRDPLGTEAFF; CDR3 DNA: TGTGCCATCAGTGAATTGGACAGGGACCCCTTAGGGACTGAAGCTTTCTTT; V gene: TRBV10-3; D gene: TRBD1; J gene: TRBJ1-1
CDR3 protein: CAVSSYNEQFF; CDR3 DNA: TGTGCCGTCAGCTCCTACAATGAGCAGTTCTTC; V gene: TRBV6-5; D gene: -; J gene: TRBJ2-1
CDR3 protein: CASSLGSSGRIGELFF; CDR3 DNA: TGTGCCAGCAGCTTAGGGAGTAGCGGGAGGATCGGGGAGCTGTTTTTT; V gene: TRBV11-2; D gene: TRBD2; J gene: TRBJ2-2
CDR3 protein: CASVRQGPGELSF; CDR3 DNA: TGTGCCAGCGTTCGACAGGGGCCCGGGGAGCTGTCTTTT; V gene: TRBV21-1; D gene: -; J gene: TRBJ2-2
CDR3 protein: CASSSSWDRVYEQYF; CDR3 DNA: TGTGCCAGCAGCTCTTCCTGGGACAGGGTCTACGAGCAGTACTTC; V gene: TRBV7-8; D gene: TRBD1; J gene: TRBJ2-7
CDR3 protein: CASSLAGQGALRVNTEAFF; CDR3 DNA: TGTGCCAGCAGCTTAGCGGGACAGGGGGCACTCAGAGTGAACACTGAAGCTTTCTTT; V gene: TRBV13; D gene: TRBD1; J gene: TRBJ1-1
CDR3 protein: CASMGPNTEAFF; CDR3 DNA: TGTGCCAGCATGGGCCCGAACACTGAAGCTTTCTTT; V gene: TRBV28; D gene: -; J gene: TRBJ1-1
CDR3 protein: CASSRNRDGEQFF; CDR3 DNA: TGTGCCAGCAGCCGGAACAGGGACGGTGAGCAGTTCTTC; V gene: TRBV11-1; D gene: -; J gene: TRBJ2-1
CDR3 protein: CASSQEGGQLTGELFF; CDR3 DNA: TGTGCCAGCAGCCAAGAAGGCGGTCAGCTCACCGGGGAGCTGTTTTTT; V gene: TRBV4-2; D gene: -; J gene: TRBJ2-2
CDR3 protein: CASSNRVAWQFF; CDR3 DNA: TGTGCCAGCAGCAATCGGGTCGCTTGGCAGTTCTTC; V gene: TRBV28; D gene: -; J gene: TRBJ2-1
CDR3 protein: CASRSDSNYNEQFF; CDR3 DNA: TGTGCCAGCAGGTCGGACAGCAACTACAATGAGCAGTTCTTC; V gene: TRBV6-6; D gene: -; J gene: TRBJ2-1
CDR3 protein: CASRGGISYEQYF; CDR3 DNA: TGTGCCAGCAGGGGGGGGATCTCCTACGAGCAGTACTTC; V gene: TRBV6-1; D gene: TRBD2; J gene: TRBJ2-7
CDR3 protein: CASSLPPTGQGDVYQPQHF; CDR3 DNA: TGTGCCAGCAGCTTACCACCAACCGGACAGGGCGATGTGTATCAGCCCCAGCATTTT; V gene: TRBV7-8; D gene: TRBD1; J gene: TRBJ1-5
CDR3 protein: CASSQGLVSYEQYF; CDR3 DNA: TGTGCCAGCAGCCAAGGACTGGTCTCCTACGAGCAGTACTTC; V gene: TRBV4-2; D gene: -; J gene: TRBJ2-7
CDR3 protein: CASTPGGVLYEQYF; CDR3 DNA: TGTGCCAGCACCCCAGGGGGCGTTTTATACGAGCAGTACTTC; V gene: TRBV28; D gene: TRBD1; J gene: TRBJ2-7
CDR3 protein: CASSYSDQETQYF; CDR3 DNA: TGTGCCAGCAGTTATAGCGACCAAGAGACCCAGTACTTC; V gene: TRBV11-2; D gene: -; J gene: TRBJ2-5
CDR3 protein: CASSVDGGEQYF; CDR3 DNA: TGTGCCAGCAGCGTAGACGGTGGCGAGCAGTACTTC; V gene: TRBV9; D gene: -; J gene: TRBJ2-7
CDR3 protein: CAIGQDPYEQYF; CDR3 DNA: TGTGCCATCGGACAGGACCCATACGAGCAGTACTTC; V gene: TRBV10-3; D gene: TRBD1; J gene: TRBJ2-7
CDR3 protein: CASSSTGGEWGYTF; CDR3 DNA: TGTGCCAGCAGCTCAACAGGGGGCGAATGGGGCTACACCTTC; V gene: TRBV11-2; D gene: TRBD1; J gene: TRBJ1-2
CDR3 protein: CSARVRGYTF; CDR3 DNA: TGCAGTGCTAGAGTCCGTGGCTACACCTTC; V gene: TRBV20-1; D gene: -; J gene: TRBJ1-2
CDR3 protein: CASSLLGNTIYF; CDR3 DNA: TGTGCCAGCAGTTTACTGGGAAACACCATATATTTT; V gene: TRBV28; D gene: -; J gene: TRBJ1-3
CDR3 protein: CASSPFSTGELFF; CDR3 DNA: TGTGCCAGCAGCCCATTTTCCACCGGGGAGCTGTTTTTT; V gene: TRBV5-4; D gene: -; J gene: TRBJ2-2
CDR3 protein: CASSAGTAGASYEQYF; CDR3 DNA: TGTGCCAGCTCAGCGGGGACAGCGGGCGCCTCCTACGAGCAGTACTTC; V gene: TRBV18; D gene: -; J gene: TRBJ2-7
CDR3 protein: CASSFFFGEAYEQYF; CDR3 DNA: TGTGCCAGCAGCTTCTTCTTCGGTGAGGCATACGAGCAGTACTTC; V gene: TRBV7-9; D gene: -; J gene: TRBJ2-7
CDR3 protein: CASSYLNTEAFF; CDR3 DNA: TGTGCCAGCAGTTACCTTAACACTGAAGCTTTCTTT; V gene: TRBV6-6; D gene: -; J gene: TRBJ1-1
CDR3 protein: CSVGSSGALF; CDR3 DNA: TGCAGCGTTGGGTCCAGCGGCGCCCTCTTT; V gene: TRBV29-1; D gene: -; J gene: TRBJ2-3
CDR3 protein: CASSPFAGGLSMNTEAFF; CDR3 DNA: TGTGCCAGCTCACCATTTGCAGGGGGGTTGTCGATGAACACTGAAGCTTTCTTT; V gene: TRBV18; D gene: TRBD1; J gene: TRBJ1-1
CDR3 protein: CASSRGQGASPLHF; CDR3 DNA: TGTGCCAGCTCACGTGGACAGGGGGCTTCACCCCTCCACTTT; V gene: TRBV18; D gene: TRBD1; J gene: TRBJ1-6
CDR3 protein: CASSRTGSNQPQHF; CDR3 DNA: TGTGCCAGCAGCCGGACAGGGAGCAATCAGCCCCAGCATTTT; V gene: TRBV7-2; D gene: TRBD1; J gene: TRBJ1-5
CDR3 protein: CASSSWRDSYEQYF; CDR3 DNA: TGTGCCAGCAGCTCCTGGAGGGACTCCTACGAGCAGTACTTC; V gene: TRBV7-9; D gene: -; J gene: TRBJ2-7
CDR3 protein: CASSDLLRRTGSYEQYF; CDR3 DNA: TGTGCCAGCAGTGATCTCCTAAGAAGGACAGGGAGCTACGAGCAGTACTTC; V gene: TRBV6-1; D gene: TRBD1; J gene: TRBJ2-7
CDR3 protein: CASSLVLAGDNEQFF; CDR3 DNA: TGCGCCAGCAGCTTGGTACTAGCGGGGGATAATGAGCAGTTCTTC; V gene: TRBV5-1; D gene: TRBD2; J gene: TRBJ2-1
CDR3 protein: CASSVWTSGTYNEQFF; CDR3 DNA: TGTGCCAGCAGTGTCTGGACTAGCGGGACGTACAATGAGCAGTTCTTC; V gene: TRBV2; D gene: TRBD2; J gene: TRBJ2-1
CDR3 protein: CASSPGTGREQYF; CDR3 DNA: TGTGCCAGCAGCCCAGGGACAGGTCGGGAGCAGTACTTC; V gene: TRBV28; D gene: TRBD1; J gene: TRBJ2-7
CDR3 protein: CASSVSGREDNEQFF; CDR3 DNA: TGTGCCAGCAGCGTAAGCGGGAGGGAGGACAATGAGCAGTTCTTC; V gene: TRBV9; D gene: TRBD2; J gene: TRBJ2-1
CDR3 protein: CASSVSPSGGSGNTIYF; CDR3 DNA: TGTGCCAGCAGCGTTTCTCCCAGTGGAGGCTCTGGAAACACCATATATTTT; V gene: TRBV9; D gene: -; J gene: TRBJ1-3
CDR3 protein: CASSRVRDYGYTF; CDR3 DNA: TGTGCCAGCAGTCGTGTCAGGGACTATGGCTACACCTTC; V gene: TRBV28; D gene: -; J gene: TRBJ1-2
CDR3 protein: CASSASGSGWETQYF; CDR3 DNA: TGTGCCAGCAGCGCCTCCGGTTCGGGGTGGGAGACCCAGTACTTC; V gene: TRBV9; D gene: -; J gene: TRBJ2-5
CDR3 protein: CASSQGEGFGQFF; CDR3 DNA: TGCGCCAGCAGCCAAGGTGAGGGATTTGGGCAGTTCTTC; V gene: TRBV4-1; D gene: -; J gene: TRBJ2-1
CDR3 protein: CASSRGTIRTDTQYF; CDR3 DNA: TGTGCCAGCAGCCGCGGGACTATAAGAACAGATACGCAGTATTTT; V gene: TRBV5-4; D gene: TRBD2; J gene: TRBJ2-3
CDR3 protein: CASSHGGGRTGNTIYF; CDR3 DNA: TGCGCCAGCAGCCACGGGGGGGGAAGGACTGGAAACACCATATATTTT; V gene: TRBV4-1; D gene: -; J gene: TRBJ1-3
CDR3 protein: CASFGTSRNNEQFF; CDR3 DNA: TGTGCCAGCTTTGGGACTAGCCGTAACAATGAGCAGTTCTTC; V gene: TRBV5-4; D gene: TRBD2; J gene: TRBJ2-1
CDR3 protein: CASSPGLGTYEQYF; CDR3 DNA: TGTGCCAGCAGCCCGGGACTGGGAACCTACGAGCAGTACTTC; V gene: TRBV7-6; D gene: -; J gene: TRBJ2-7
CDR3 protein: CASSKDYRETQYF; CDR3 DNA: TGCGCCAGCAGCAAGGACTACCGGGAGACCCAGTACTTC; V gene: TRBV5-1; D gene: -; J gene: TRBJ2-5
CDR3 protein: CASSGGRGGYGANVLTF; CDR3 DNA: TGTGCCAGCAGTGGGGGCCGGGGGGGATATGGGGCCAACGTCCTGACTTTC; V gene: TRBV28; D gene: TRBD2; J gene: TRBJ2-6
CDR3 protein: CASSNAGGTEAFF; CDR3 DNA: TGTGCCAGCAGCAACGCAGGGGGAACTGAAGCTTTCTTT; V gene: TRBV5-4; D gene: TRBD1; J gene: TRBJ1-1